This passage covers 22 T cell receptor beta chains from one sample sequenced in a study of cytomegalovirus exposure and HLA in healthy donors. It was with 60 Vbeta and 13 Jbeta primers that the PCR ran. TCRdb keeps only in-frame clones here, not all; method: immunoSEQ multiplex PCR. The sample carries 100,000 or so clones, roughly 85% recorded once. Sequencing was performed on PBMCs. The receptors stem from a woman between 40 and 55 years old in good health and CMV-seronegative.

This clone was detected only a few times. J is TRBJ2-3 and V is TRBV14; D may be TRBD2 (6 bases). This CDR3 is built from 15 residues. Per germline, CDR1 SGHDN and CDR2 FVKESK. Trimming cost V 3 bases and J 10 bases, with 20 bases left between them. The CDR3 DNA reads as TGTGCCAGCAGCCAGAAGCTGGACTACGTTTCCCCGCAGTATTTT. This sequence encodes CASSQKLDYVSPQYF.

This chain joins TRBV6-5 and TRBJ2-4, with 7 bases that match TRBD2. V shed 8 bases and J 8 bases; nucleotides not matched to a gene: 9. CDR1 is MNHEY, CDR2 SVGAGI, per germline. This CDR3 contains 13 residues. The CDR3 reads CASGGGESDIQYF. CDR3 sequence (DNA): TGTGCCAGCGGGGGAGGGGAATCGGACATTCAGTACTTC.

V gene TRBV10-3 combines with J gene TRBJ1-2; TRBD1 might be the D (5 bases). The ends were cut back, 6 bases at V and 4 bases at J, with 21 bases in the middle. CDR3 length: 16 residues. Germline V CDR1 and CDR2: ENHRY, SYGVKD. The CDR3 DNA sequence: TGTGCCATCAGCCCTCTCCCCTCAGGGTTCGGCTATGGCTACACCTTC. This sequence encodes CAISPLPSGFGYGYTF.

The CDR3 nucleotides read TGTGCCAGCAGAACGGGATACAGCTATGGCTACACCTTC. The encoded protein is CASRTGYSYGYTF. The genes are TRBV28 and TRBJ1-2; D is unresolved. V was pared by 6 bases and J by 4 bases, with 12 bases between. Germline V gene lookup returns CDR1 MDHEN and CDR2 SYDVKM. CDR3 length equals 13 residues.

This clone is medium-sized (0.01 to 0.1%). The V gene is TRBV6-6, the J gene TRBJ2-1; D might be TRBD1 (5 bases). The CDR3 consists of 14 residues. Germline assignment: CDR1 MNHNY and CDR2 SVGAGI (reference sequence). With 2 bases removed from V and 8 bases from J, the gap between germline ends came to 13 bases. The CDR3 protein is CASSYGYPRDEQFF. Written as DNA, the CDR3 is TGTGCCAGCAGTTACGGCTACCCCAGGGATGAGCAGTTCTTC.

The rearrangement joins TRBV28 to TRBJ2-1; D gene ambiguous. The V end lost 2 bases, the J end lost 12 bases, and 20 bases lay between the germline ends. The germline V gene encodes CDR1 MDHEN and CDR2 SYDVKM. CDR3 size: 15 residues. The CDR3 DNA reads as TGTGCCAGCAGTTTAGTTGGAGAGAGTCTTGACGGGCAGTTCTTC. Its protein is CASSLVGESLDGQFF. The whole variable domain, remainder taken from reference TRBV28 and TRBJ2-1, is DVKVTQSSRYLVKRTGEKVFLECVQDMDHENMFWYRQDPGLGLRLIYFSYDVKMKEKGDIPEGYSVSREKKERFSLILESASTNQTSMYLCASSLVGESLDGQFFGPGTRLTVL.

V gene TRBV2 combines with J gene TRBJ2-7; D gene unclear. Trimming left V 6 bases short and J 1 base short, with 13 bases between. The CDR3 length is 14 residues. CDR1 SNHLY and CDR2 FYNNEI come from the germline V gene. Here the CDR3 reads CASRKLTESYEQYF. CDR3 nucleotide sequence: TGTGCCAGCAGGAAACTGACTGAATCCTACGAGCAGTACTTC. Full variable domain (outside the CDR3, taken from reference TRBV2 and TRBJ2-7): EPEVTQTPSHQVTQMGQEVILRCVPISNHLYFYWYRQILGQKVEFLVSFYNNEISEKSEIFDDQFSVERPDGSNFTLKIRSTKLEDSAMYFCASRKLTESYEQYFGPGTRLTVT.

This sequence joins TRBV5-1 and TRBJ1-1; TRBD1 aligns across 7 bases. Losses at the gene ends were 4 bases for V and 0 bases for J; bases not matched to a gene: 6. This CDR3 spans 15 amino acids. Germline CDR1 and CDR2: SGHRS and YFSETQ. CDR3 in amino acids: CASSGGQTLNTEAFF. In DNA form, the CDR3 reads TGCGCCAGCAGCGGGGGACAGACGTTGAACACTGAAGCTTTCTTT.

V usage is TRBV6-5 and J usage is TRBJ2-7; the D is unclear. Germline V gene data show CDR1 as MNHEY and CDR2 as SVGAGI. V lost 7 bases, J lost 5 bases, and 18 bases lay in between. The CDR3 is made up of 14 amino acids. CDR3 sequence (DNA): TGTGCCAGCAATCGACTGCGCCGCACTCACGAGCAGTACTTC. This translates into CASNRLRRTHEQYF.

The V call is TRBV2, the J call TRBJ2-7; the D gene is possibly TRBD1 (5 bases). Germline CDR1 SNHLY, CDR2 FYNNEI. The CDR3 totals 11 residues. V shed 6 bases and J shed 9 bases, with 12 bases lying between them. In DNA, the CDR3 is TGTGCCAGCAGGCGTCACCAGGGGCAGTACTTC. Translation: CASRRHQGQYF.

This clone was counted a few times. The chain employs TRBV4-3 and TRBJ2-7, with 8 positions matching TRBD1. The V and J ends lost 2 bases and 4 bases, in that order; junction bases with no gene match: 4. CDR1 is LGHNA, CDR2 YSLEER, per germline. This CDR3 contains 14 residues. The CDR3 spells CASSQRTGKYEQYF. DNA for the CDR3: TGCGCCAGCAGCCAACGGACAGGGAAATACGAGCAGTACTTC.

The V and J genes are TRBV6-6 and TRBJ2-3; 8 bases match TRBD1. Trimming removed 7 bases from V and 1 base from J; junction bases left unmatched: 4. CDR1 and CDR2 from the germline V gene are MNHNY and SVGAGI (reference sequence). This CDR3 spans 14 amino acids. The CDR3 DNA reads TGTGCCAGCACTGGGACAGGACGCACAGATACGCAGTATTTT. Residues: CASTGTGRTDTQYF.

The chain employs TRBV13 and TRBJ2-1; TRBD2 aligns across 9 bases. CDR3 length: 17 amino acids. In germline, CDR1 is PRHDT, CDR2 FYEKMQ (reference sequence). Germline trimming cut 1 base from V and 7 bases from J; bases unmatched to any gene: 11. The CDR3 DNA sequence: TGTGCCAGCAGCTTAGAAGGTAGCGGGAGAACGGGGAATGAGCAGTTCTTC. Amino acids: CASSLEGSGRTGNEQFF.

The V gene is TRBV4-2, the J gene TRBJ1-1; 8 bases fit TRBD1. This CDR3 region has 16 residues. Germline lookup yields CDR1 LGHNA and CDR2 YNFKEQ. The V and J ends lost 4 bases and 0 bases, in that order; junction bases with no gene match: 7. The CDR3 protein is CASSRGQGAMNTEAFF. The DNA for the CDR3 is TGTGCCAGCAGCCGTGGACAGGGCGCCATGAACACTGAAGCTTTCTTT.

V is TRBV11-2 and J is TRBJ2-4; tentatively, D is TRBD2 (6 bases). V was trimmed by 5 bases and J by 10 bases, leaving 21 bases between them. The CDR3 extends over 15 amino acids. Per germline, CDR1 SGHAT and CDR2 FQNNGV. CDR3 loop: CASSPGVGRSRIQYF. In DNA form, the CDR3 reads TGTGCCAGCAGCCCGGGAGTGGGCAGGTCCCGGATTCAGTACTTC. Full variable domain (remainder filled in from reference TRBV11-2 and TRBJ2-4): EAGVAQSPRYKIIEKRQSVAFWCNPISGHATLYWYQQILGQGPKLLIQFQNNGVVDDSQLPKDRFSAERLKGVDSTLKIQPAKLEDSAVYLCASSPGVGRSRIQYFGAGTRLSVL.

CDR3 in DNA: TGTGCCAGCAGCCCCGGCACTGAAGCTTTCTTT. This codes for CASSPGTEAFF. V usage is TRBV7-9 and J usage is TRBJ1-1; D unclear. Germline-derived CDR1 and CDR2 are SEHNR and FQNEAQ (reference sequence). The CDR3 sequence is 11 residues long. Trimming removed 5 bases from V and 4 bases from J, with 5 bases in between.

The count of this clone is one. V and J are TRBV19 and TRBJ2-1; TRBD2 matches at 10 bases. Germline CDR1 LNHDA, CDR2 SQIVND (reference sequence). The CDR3 spans 15 residues. V was pared by 5 bases and J by 2 bases, with 3 bases of the junction left unmatched. This chain's CDR3 is CASSPGLATYNEQFF. Written as DNA, the CDR3 is TGTGCCAGTAGTCCGGGACTAGCGACCTACAATGAGCAGTTCTTC.

The gene calls are TRBV5-6 and TRBJ1-2; D perhaps matches TRBD1 (5 bases). Per the germline V gene, CDR1 is SGHDT and CDR2 is YYEEEE. The CDR3 contains 15 residues. V lost 4 bases, J lost 8 bases, and 21 bases lay in between. The CDR3 DNA sequence: TGTGCCAGCAGCCCAACGGGGGACTACTCTGGAGGCTACACCTTC. Residues: CASSPTGDYSGGYTF.

This clone was detected once. The chain employs TRBV2 and TRBJ2-7, with 10 bases aligning to TRBD1. Germline CDR1 is SNHLY and CDR2 is FYNNEI. Trimming took 6 bases from V and 5 from J; bases not matched to a gene: 10. This CDR3 is built from 15 residues. CDR3 in DNA: TGTGCCAGCAGAGCCATCGGGACAGGGGTAGACGAGCAGTACTTC. Translation: CASRAIGTGVDEQYF.

The chain combines TRBV11-2 with TRBJ2-3; 10 bases are a match to TRBD2. After removal of 5 bases from V and 6 bases from J, the junction contained 11 bases not matched to a gene. The CDR3 has 16 residues. Per germline, CDR1 SGHAT and CDR2 FQNNGV. CDR3 amino acids: CASSQNSGGARDTQYF. CDR3 in DNA: TGTGCCAGCAGCCAAAACAGCGGGGGGGCCCGGGATACGCAGTATTTT.

The chain couples TRBV7-2 to TRBJ2-6, with TRBD1 matching over 9 bases. V lost 1 base, J lost 2 bases, and 6 bases stayed unmatched. The CDR3 totals 18 residues. CDR1 is SGHTA and CDR2 is FQGNSA in the germline V gene. CDR3: CASSLVPGQGAGANVLTF. CDR3 nucleotide sequence: TGTGCCAGCAGCTTAGTCCCGGGACAGGGCGCTGGGGCCAACGTCCTGACTTTC.

This clone turned up a few times. CDR3 loop: CASSLMQAQETQYF. The CDR3 DNA sequence: TGTGCCAGCAGCTTAATGCAGGCTCAAGAGACCCAGTACTTC. This chain links TRBV7-2 with TRBJ2-5; D call uncertain. The CDR3 sequence is 14 residues long. The germline V gene encodes CDR1 SGHTA and CDR2 FQGNSA. V lost 2 bases, J lost 2 bases, and 9 bases lay in between.